What follows describes a single T cell receptor beta chain. Trimming took 0 bases from V and 4 from J; bases not matched to a gene: 5. The CDR3 extends over 16 amino acids. Per germline, CDR1 LGHDT and CDR2 YNNKEL (reference sequence). TCRdb keeps only in-frame clones here, not all; method: immunoSEQ multiplex PCR. The sample holds about 260,000 clones, 88% seen once. These data belong to a study of blood T cell repertoires in COVID-19. Study summary: PBMCs, B-cell-depleted T cells, or T cells were the source of the cDNA or gDNA that made up the material.

The sequencing input was PBMCs or T cells enriched from blood (not recorded which). This receptor was identified in a woman between 50 and 59 years old who had recovered from COVID-19. The chain combines TRBV3-1 (or the pseudogene TRBV3-2) with TRBJ2-7; 11 bases match TRBD2. In nucleotides, the CDR3 is TGTGCCAGCAGCCAAGATAATCTAGCGGGAGGATACGAGCAGTACTTC. Protein: CASSQDNLAGGYEQYF.